The 19 T cell receptor beta chains presented below share a single source sample, sequenced in a study of T cell repertoires in cytomegalovirus infection. MiXCR, applied by TCRdb to the reads, yields one record per CDR3 protein. The sample lists some 270,000 distinct CDR3 sequences; around 20% were seen once. For these TCRs, the target antigens are not known. The input for sequencing was cultured PBMCs, taken from culture after CMV antigen stimulation. Receptors originate from a human donor in good health (CMV status not recorded). Some clones in this sample may be carry-over from other donors' samples.

This clonotype came up many times. The rearrangement uses TRBV12-3 or TRBV12-4 and TRBJ2-3, with 9 bases identical to TRBD1. V dropped 6 bases and J dropped 3; count of bases not matched to a gene: 16. CDR3 length: 18 amino acids. As DNA, the CDR3 is TGTGCCAGCAGACAACTCTATTCCGGACAGGGGTGGACAGATACGCAGTATTTT. It translates to CASRQLYSGQGWTDTQYF.

Ten or more counts support this clonotype. This chain joins TRBV4-3 and TRBJ2-6; D possibly corresponds to TRBD1 (5 bases). The CDR3 has 14 residues. V lost 3 bases, J lost 6 bases, and 9 bases lay in between. CDR1 and CDR2 (germline): LGHNA, YSLEER. CDR3 residues: CASSQRTPANVLTF. CDR3 in DNA: TGCGCCAGCAGCCAGAGGACACCGGCCAACGTCCTGACTTTC.

The rearrangement links TRBV6-6 to TRBJ1-5; D unclear. Trimming took off 2 bases at V and 0 bases at J, with 11 bases between the two ends. The CDR3 extends over 16 amino acids. Germline CDR1 and CDR2: MNHNY and SVGAGI (reference sequence). Here the CDR3 reads CASSYQRAGSNQPQHF. In DNA, the CDR3 is TGTGCCAGCAGTTACCAGCGAGCCGGTAGCAATCAGCCCCAGCATTTT.

The gene calls are TRBV6-2 or TRBV6-3 and TRBJ2-4; 9 positions match TRBD2. The CDR3 consists of 18 residues. Germline V CDR1 and CDR2: MNHEY, SVGEGT. The V segment lost 0 bases and the J segment 3 bases; nucleotides outside the gene matches: 9. Written as DNA, the CDR3 is TGTGCCAGCAGTTACTCGGGACTAGCCCCAGAGAGCAAAAACATTCAGTACTTC. This gives the protein CASSYSGLAPESKNIQYF.

The chain links TRBV6-5 to TRBJ1-1, with TRBD1 matching over 7 bases. Germline lookup yields CDR1 MNHEY and CDR2 SVGAGI. CDR3 size: 13 residues. Losses at the gene ends were 8 bases for V and 5 bases for J; bases not matched to a gene: 8. The chain's CDR3 is CASLETGDTEAFF. Written as DNA, the CDR3 is TGTGCCAGCTTGGAAACAGGGGATACTGAAGCTTTCTTT.

This rearrangement joins TRBV4-3 to TRBJ2-5; D not resolved. The CDR3 spans 9 residues. Trimming took 8 bases from V and 5 from J, leaving 3 bases between them. Germline V CDR1 and CDR2: LGHNA, YSLEER. The CDR3 is CASAETQYF. For the CDR3, the DNA is TGCGCCAGCGCCGAGACCCAGTACTTC.

This rearrangement joins TRBV20-1 to TRBJ2-3; D perhaps matches TRBD2 (6 bases). V shed 6 bases and J shed 8 bases, with 12 bases lying between them. The V gene's germline CDR1 is DFQATT and CDR2 SNEGSKA (reference sequence). The length of the CDR3 is 11 residues. The CDR3 spells CSAPAGSTQYF. The CDR3 DNA sequence: TGCAGTGCCCCCGCCGGGAGTACGCAGTATTTT.

This clonotype was observed at least ten times. This rearrangement joins TRBV7-2 to TRBJ1-4; 10 positions match TRBD1. CDR1 is SGHTA and CDR2 is FQGNSA in the germline V gene. J was trimmed by 0 bases and V by 0 bases; bases with no gene match: 7. The CDR3 totals 19 residues. DNA of the CDR3: TGTGCCAGCAGCTTAGCGCGGAGACAGGGGGCATCAACTAATGAAAAACTGTTTTTT. Protein product: CASSLARRQGASTNEKLFF. The full variable domain, rest sourced from reference TRBV7-2 and TRBJ1-4, is GAGVSQSPSNKVTEKGKDVELRCDPISGHTALYWYRQSLGQGLEFLIYFQGNSAPDKSGLPSDRFSAERTGGSVSTLTIQRTQQEDSAVYLCASSLARRQGASTNEKLFFGSGTQLSVL.

This clonotype ranks as medium-sized. The chain has TRBV7-6 and TRBJ2-7; the match to TRBD2 covers 12 bases. The CDR3 has 15 amino acids. Germline values: CDR1 SGHVS, CDR2 FNYEAQ. After removal of 10 bases from V and 4 bases from J, the junction contained 11 bases not matched to a gene. The CDR3: CATSTTSGRKYEQYF. For the CDR3, the DNA is TGTGCCACCTCGACGACTAGCGGGAGAAAATACGAGCAGTACTTC. The whole variable domain, filled in from reference TRBV7-6 and TRBJ2-7, reads GAGVSQSPRYKVTKRGQDVALRCDPISGHVSLYWYRQALGQGPEFLTYFNYEAQQDKSGLPNDRFSAERPEGSISTLTIQRTEQRDSAMYRCATSTTSGRKYEQYFGPGTRLTVT.

The J gene is TRBJ2-2, the V gene TRBV9; D may correspond to TRBD1 or TRBD2 (5 bases each). Germline CDR1 SGDLS, CDR2 YYNGEE. Trimming removed 0 bases from V and 2 bases from J, with 17 bases in between. This CDR3 spans 18 amino acids. The CDR3 loop reads CASSVVAGTGFNTGELFF. Written as DNA, the CDR3 is TGTGCCAGCAGCGTAGTGGCAGGGACGGGCTTTAACACCGGGGAGCTGTTTTTT.

This clonotype has just a few counts. The chain uses TRBV7-9 and TRBJ2-1; 13 bases agree with TRBD2. Germline CDR1 and CDR2: SEHNR and FQNEAQ (reference sequence). The CDR3 runs to 19 residues. Trimming took 5 bases from V and 2 from J; bases not matched to a gene: 12. This chain's CDR3 is CASSNPGLAGHPTYNEQFF. The CDR3 region has the DNA TGTGCCAGCAGCAACCCGGGACTAGCGGGACACCCCACCTACAATGAGCAGTTCTTC.

This clonotype showed up many times. This chain uses TRBV7-9 with TRBJ2-1; 10 bases line up with TRBD1. CDR3 length: 15 amino acids. From germline, CDR1 is SEHNR and CDR2 FQNEAQ (reference sequence). V shed 2 bases and J 7 bases; nucleotides not matched to a gene: 5. CDR3 amino acids: CASSLMGQGLNEQFF. The CDR3 bases are TGTGCCAGCAGCTTAATGGGACAGGGGTTGAATGAGCAGTTCTTC.

This clonotype was detected many times. J is TRBJ2-5 and V is TRBV11-2, with a weak D call TRBD2 (6 bases). The ends were cut back, 3 bases at V and 2 bases at J, with 19 bases in the middle. The length of the CDR3 is 17 residues. The germline gives CDR1 SGHAT, CDR2 FQNNGV. The CDR3 bases are TGTGCCAGCAGCTTGTTTCCGCTAGCGCAAGTACAAGAGACCCAGTACTTC. Its protein product is CASSLFPLAQVQETQYF.

This clonotype is medium-sized by share. This chain joins TRBV7-2 and TRBJ2-7; D is perhaps TRBD2 (6 bases). This CDR3 has 15 residues. Between the trimmed V and J ends, which lost 2 bases and 3 bases, there was a span of 14 bases. Germline V gene lookup returns CDR1 SGHTA and CDR2 FQGNSA. This chain's CDR3 is CASSLMGRELYEQYF. In nucleotides, the CDR3 is TGTGCCAGCAGCTTAATGGGTCGGGAGCTCTACGAGCAGTACTTC. Full variable domain (missing parts from reference TRBV7-2 and TRBJ2-7): GAGVSQSPSNKVTEKGKDVELRCDPISGHTALYWYRQSLGQGLEFLIYFQGNSAPDKSGLPSDRFSAERTGGSVSTLTIQRTQQEDSAVYLCASSLMGRELYEQYFGPGTRLTVT.

This clonotype was seen a few times. CDR3 amino acids: CATSDGTGLNEKLFF. Here the CDR3 DNA reads TGTGCCACCAGTGACGGGACAGGGCTTAATGAAAAACTGTTTTTT. The chain couples TRBV24-1 to TRBJ1-4; the match to TRBD1 covers 9 bases. This CDR3 has 15 residues. V lost 4 bases and J lost 4; bases outside the gene matches: 3. From germline, CDR1 is KGHDR and CDR2 SFDVKD.

V gene TRBV7-4 combines with J gene TRBJ2-1, with 12 bases identical to TRBD2. CDR3 size: 22 residues. The germline V gene encodes CDR1 SGHVT and CDR2 SQSDAQ. The V gene end was trimmed by 0 bases and the J gene end by 8 bases; junction bases not matched to a gene: 23. For the CDR3, the DNA is TGTGCCAGCAGCTTAGCGTTAACCGGACACTTTGGACTAGCGGGACGTGGGGATGAGCAGTTCTTC. Amino acids: CASSLALTGHFGLAGRGDEQFF.

Only one count was recorded for this clonotype. This chain connects TRBV28 to TRBJ2-5; unclear D gene. Germline CDR1 MDHEN, CDR2 SYDVKM. The CDR3 length is 13 residues. The V end lost 6 bases, the J end lost 5 bases, and 13 bases lay between the germline ends. In DNA, the CDR3 is TGTGCCAGCAGACTTAGATTGAAGGAGACCCAGTACTTC. Amino acids: CASRLRLKETQYF.

This clonotype appeared many times. Here the CDR3 reads CASSYGLAGNEQFF. The CDR3 DNA reads as TGTGCCAGCAGTTATGGACTAGCGGGTAATGAGCAGTTCTTC. The rearrangement joins TRBV11-2 to TRBJ2-1; 11 bases line up with TRBD2. CDR1 is SGHAT and CDR2 is FQNNGV in the germline V gene. V trimming: 6 bases; J trimming: 7 bases; junction bases outside the gene matches: 5. This CDR3 contains 14 residues.

The DNA of the CDR3 is TGTGCCAGCAGCCAGGCCCTCGGGACCCTCGAGATTGGCTACACCTTC. Protein sequence: CASSQALGTLEIGYTF. V is TRBV5-6 and J is TRBJ1-2; D is perhaps TRBD1 (5 bases). CDR3 length equals 16 residues. Germline CDR1 is SGHDT and CDR2 is YYEEEE. V gave up 4 bases and J gave up 7 bases, with 23 bases separating them.